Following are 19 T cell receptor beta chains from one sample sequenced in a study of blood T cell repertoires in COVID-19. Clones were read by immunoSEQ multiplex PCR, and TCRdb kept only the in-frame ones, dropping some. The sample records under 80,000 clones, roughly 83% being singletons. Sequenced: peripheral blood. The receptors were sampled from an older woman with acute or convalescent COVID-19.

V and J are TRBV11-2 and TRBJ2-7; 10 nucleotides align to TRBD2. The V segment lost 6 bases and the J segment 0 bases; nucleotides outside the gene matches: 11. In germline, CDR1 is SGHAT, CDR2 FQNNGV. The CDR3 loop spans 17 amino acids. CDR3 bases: TGTGCCAGCAGGTTGAGAGCGGGGGGGCCGAGCTCCTACGAGCAGTACTTC. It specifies CASRLRAGGPSSYEQYF.

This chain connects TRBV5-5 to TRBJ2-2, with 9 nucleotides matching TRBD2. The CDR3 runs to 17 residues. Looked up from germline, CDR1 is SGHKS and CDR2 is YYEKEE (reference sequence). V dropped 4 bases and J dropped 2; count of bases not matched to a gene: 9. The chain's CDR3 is CASSPGGLAGNTGELFF. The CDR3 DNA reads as TGTGCCAGCAGCCCCGGGGGCCTAGCGGGAAACACCGGGGAGCTGTTTTTT.

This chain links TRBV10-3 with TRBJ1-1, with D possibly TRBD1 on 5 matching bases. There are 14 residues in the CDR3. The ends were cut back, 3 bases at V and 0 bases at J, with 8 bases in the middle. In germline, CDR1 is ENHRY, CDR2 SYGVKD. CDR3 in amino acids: CAISERGMNTEAFF. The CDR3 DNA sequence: TGTGCCATCAGTGAAAGGGGCATGAACACTGAAGCTTTCTTT.

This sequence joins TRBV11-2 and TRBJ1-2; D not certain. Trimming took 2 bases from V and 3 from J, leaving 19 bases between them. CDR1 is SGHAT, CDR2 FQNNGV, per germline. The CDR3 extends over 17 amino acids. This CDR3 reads CASSLSPSDFGHYGYTF. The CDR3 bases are TGTGCCAGCAGCTTATCCCCCTCGGACTTCGGGCACTATGGCTACACCTTC.

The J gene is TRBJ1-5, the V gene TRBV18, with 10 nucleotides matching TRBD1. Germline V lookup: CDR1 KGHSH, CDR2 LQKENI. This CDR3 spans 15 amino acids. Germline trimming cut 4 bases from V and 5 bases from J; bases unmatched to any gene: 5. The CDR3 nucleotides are TGTGCCAGCTCACGGACTGGGACAGGGGATCAGCCCCAGCATTTT. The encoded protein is CASSRTGTGDQPQHF.

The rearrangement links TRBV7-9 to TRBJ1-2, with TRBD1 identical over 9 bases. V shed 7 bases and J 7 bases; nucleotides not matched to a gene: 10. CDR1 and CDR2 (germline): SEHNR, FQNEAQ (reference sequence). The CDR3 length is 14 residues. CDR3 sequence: CASIPGQGSFGYTF. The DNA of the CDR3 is TGTGCCAGCATCCCGGGACAGGGATCCTTTGGCTACACCTTC.

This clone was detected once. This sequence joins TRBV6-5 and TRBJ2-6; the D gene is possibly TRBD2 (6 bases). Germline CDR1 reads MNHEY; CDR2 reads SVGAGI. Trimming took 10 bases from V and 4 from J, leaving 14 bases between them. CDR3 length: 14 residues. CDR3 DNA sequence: TGTGCCACTATGTGGGAGGCCGGGGCCAACGTCCTGACTTTC. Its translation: CATMWEAGANVLTF.

DNA for the CDR3: TGTGCCAGCAGCTTGGGCGGAAGAGAGGGCTACACCTTC. Protein: CASSLGGREGYTF. This chain links TRBV5-6 with TRBJ1-2; D is unclear. Trimming removed 0 bases at V and 8 bases at J, with 11 bases between. The germline V gene has CDR1 SGHDT and CDR2 YYEEEE. This CDR3 has 13 residues.

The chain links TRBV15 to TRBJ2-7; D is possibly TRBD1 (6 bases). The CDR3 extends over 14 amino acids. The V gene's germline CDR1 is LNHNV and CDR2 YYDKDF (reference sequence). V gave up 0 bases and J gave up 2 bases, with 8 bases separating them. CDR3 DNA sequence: TGTGCCACCAGCAGAGATCAGGGGCCCTACGAGCAGTACTTC. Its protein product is CATSRDQGPYEQYF.

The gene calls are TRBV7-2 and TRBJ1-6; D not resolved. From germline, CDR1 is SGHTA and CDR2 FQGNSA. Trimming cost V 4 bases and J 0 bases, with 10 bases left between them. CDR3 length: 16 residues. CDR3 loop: CASSSPRSSYNSPLHF. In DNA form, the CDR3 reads TGTGCCAGCAGCTCGCCCCGGAGCTCCTATAATTCACCCCTCCACTTT.

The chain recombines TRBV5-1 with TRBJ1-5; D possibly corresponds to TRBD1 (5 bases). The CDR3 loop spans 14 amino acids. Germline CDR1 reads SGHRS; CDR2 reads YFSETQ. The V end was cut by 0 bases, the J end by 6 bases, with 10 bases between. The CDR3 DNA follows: TGCGCCAGCAGCTTGGCCGGGGGAACTCAGCCCCAGCATTTT. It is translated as CASSLAGGTQPQHF.

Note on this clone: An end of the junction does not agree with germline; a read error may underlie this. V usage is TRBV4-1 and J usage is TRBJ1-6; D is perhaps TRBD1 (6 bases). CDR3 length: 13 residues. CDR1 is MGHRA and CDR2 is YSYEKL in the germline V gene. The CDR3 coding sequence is TGCGCAAGCAAGGGGGTAGGTAATTCACCCCTCCACTTT. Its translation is CASKGVGNSPLHF.

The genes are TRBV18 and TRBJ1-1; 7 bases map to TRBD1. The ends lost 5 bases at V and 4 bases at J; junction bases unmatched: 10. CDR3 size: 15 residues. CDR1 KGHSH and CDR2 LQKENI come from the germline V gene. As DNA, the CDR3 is TGTGCCAGCTCAAGAATCGGGACAGCGAGCACTGAAGCTTTCTTT. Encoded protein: CASSRIGTASTEAFF.

The chain's CDR3 is CSVGGGPGQGAYEQYF. The CDR3 region has the DNA TGCAGCGTCGGAGGAGGACCGGGACAGGGTGCCTACGAGCAGTACTTC. The chain is built from TRBV29-1 and TRBJ2-7; 9 nucleotides match TRBD1. CDR3 length equals 16 residues. V trimming: 6 bases; J trimming: 2 bases; junction bases outside the gene matches: 14. Germline V gives CDR1 SQVTM, CDR2 ANQGSEA.

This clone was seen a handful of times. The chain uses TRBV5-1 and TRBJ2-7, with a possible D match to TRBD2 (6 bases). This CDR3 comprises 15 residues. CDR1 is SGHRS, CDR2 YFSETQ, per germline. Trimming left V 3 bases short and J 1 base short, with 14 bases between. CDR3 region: CASSWDSHRSYEQYF. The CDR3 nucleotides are TGCGCCAGCAGCTGGGACTCTCATAGGTCCTACGAGCAGTACTTC.

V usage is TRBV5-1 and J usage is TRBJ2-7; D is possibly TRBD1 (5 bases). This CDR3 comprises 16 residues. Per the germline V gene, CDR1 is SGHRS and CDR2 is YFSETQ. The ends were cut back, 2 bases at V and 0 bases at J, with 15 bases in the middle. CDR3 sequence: CASSFFVQGISYEQYF. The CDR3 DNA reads TGCGCCAGCAGCTTCTTTGTCCAGGGCATCTCCTACGAGCAGTACTTC.

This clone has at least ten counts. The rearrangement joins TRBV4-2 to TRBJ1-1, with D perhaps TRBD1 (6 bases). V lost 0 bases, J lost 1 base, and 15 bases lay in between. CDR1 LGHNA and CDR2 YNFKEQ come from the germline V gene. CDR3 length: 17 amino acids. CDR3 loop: CASSQDHTGTRNTEAFF. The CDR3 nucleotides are TGTGCCAGCAGCCAAGATCACACCGGGACAAGGAACACTGAAGCTTTCTTT.

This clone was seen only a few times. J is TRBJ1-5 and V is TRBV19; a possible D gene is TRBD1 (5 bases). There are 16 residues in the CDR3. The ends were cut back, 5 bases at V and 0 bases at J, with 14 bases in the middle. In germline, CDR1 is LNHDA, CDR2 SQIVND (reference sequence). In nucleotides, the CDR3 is TGTGCCAGTAGTCTCCTGGGGGGGTATAGCAATCAGCCCCAGCATTTT. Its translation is CASSLLGGYSNQPQHF.

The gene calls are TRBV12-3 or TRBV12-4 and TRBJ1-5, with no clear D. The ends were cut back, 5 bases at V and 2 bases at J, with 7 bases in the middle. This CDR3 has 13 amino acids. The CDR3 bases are TGTGCCAGCAGTGGTCGGGGCAATCAGCCCCAGCATTTT. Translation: CASSGRGNQPQHF.